Only a few counts were recorded for the clone carrying this T cell receptor (beta chain). This entry comes from a study of blood T cells in healthy people across ages. CDR1 is SGDLS, CDR2 YYNGEE, per germline. The CDR3 length is 14 residues. J was trimmed by 12 bases and V by 3 bases; bases with no gene match: 7. Healthy individuals of Caucasian origin from Russia, aged about 6 to 95, served as donors. Drawing of peripheral blood yielded about 9.6 milliliters from each donor. Per sample, at least 5 micrograms of total RNA were extracted. The use of a sample-barcoded 5' primer and a J-beta primer mix characterized a second PCR of roughly 6 to 11 cycles. With 12 random nucleotides, a template-switch adaptor tagged each individual cDNA molecule. Each CDR3 protein is one row after TCRdb ran MiXCR on the 5' RACE reads. The sample shows about 970,000 distinct CDR3 sequences, roughly 50% of them seen only once.

This TCR was sampled from a woman aged 55-75 years in good health. Sequenced material: blood. The rearrangement links TRBV9 to TRBJ2-1; 12 positions match TRBD2. The DNA for the CDR3 is TGTGCCAGCAGCGCGGGACTAGCGGGCGAAGCGCAGTTCTTC. Protein sequence: CASSAGLAGEAQFF.